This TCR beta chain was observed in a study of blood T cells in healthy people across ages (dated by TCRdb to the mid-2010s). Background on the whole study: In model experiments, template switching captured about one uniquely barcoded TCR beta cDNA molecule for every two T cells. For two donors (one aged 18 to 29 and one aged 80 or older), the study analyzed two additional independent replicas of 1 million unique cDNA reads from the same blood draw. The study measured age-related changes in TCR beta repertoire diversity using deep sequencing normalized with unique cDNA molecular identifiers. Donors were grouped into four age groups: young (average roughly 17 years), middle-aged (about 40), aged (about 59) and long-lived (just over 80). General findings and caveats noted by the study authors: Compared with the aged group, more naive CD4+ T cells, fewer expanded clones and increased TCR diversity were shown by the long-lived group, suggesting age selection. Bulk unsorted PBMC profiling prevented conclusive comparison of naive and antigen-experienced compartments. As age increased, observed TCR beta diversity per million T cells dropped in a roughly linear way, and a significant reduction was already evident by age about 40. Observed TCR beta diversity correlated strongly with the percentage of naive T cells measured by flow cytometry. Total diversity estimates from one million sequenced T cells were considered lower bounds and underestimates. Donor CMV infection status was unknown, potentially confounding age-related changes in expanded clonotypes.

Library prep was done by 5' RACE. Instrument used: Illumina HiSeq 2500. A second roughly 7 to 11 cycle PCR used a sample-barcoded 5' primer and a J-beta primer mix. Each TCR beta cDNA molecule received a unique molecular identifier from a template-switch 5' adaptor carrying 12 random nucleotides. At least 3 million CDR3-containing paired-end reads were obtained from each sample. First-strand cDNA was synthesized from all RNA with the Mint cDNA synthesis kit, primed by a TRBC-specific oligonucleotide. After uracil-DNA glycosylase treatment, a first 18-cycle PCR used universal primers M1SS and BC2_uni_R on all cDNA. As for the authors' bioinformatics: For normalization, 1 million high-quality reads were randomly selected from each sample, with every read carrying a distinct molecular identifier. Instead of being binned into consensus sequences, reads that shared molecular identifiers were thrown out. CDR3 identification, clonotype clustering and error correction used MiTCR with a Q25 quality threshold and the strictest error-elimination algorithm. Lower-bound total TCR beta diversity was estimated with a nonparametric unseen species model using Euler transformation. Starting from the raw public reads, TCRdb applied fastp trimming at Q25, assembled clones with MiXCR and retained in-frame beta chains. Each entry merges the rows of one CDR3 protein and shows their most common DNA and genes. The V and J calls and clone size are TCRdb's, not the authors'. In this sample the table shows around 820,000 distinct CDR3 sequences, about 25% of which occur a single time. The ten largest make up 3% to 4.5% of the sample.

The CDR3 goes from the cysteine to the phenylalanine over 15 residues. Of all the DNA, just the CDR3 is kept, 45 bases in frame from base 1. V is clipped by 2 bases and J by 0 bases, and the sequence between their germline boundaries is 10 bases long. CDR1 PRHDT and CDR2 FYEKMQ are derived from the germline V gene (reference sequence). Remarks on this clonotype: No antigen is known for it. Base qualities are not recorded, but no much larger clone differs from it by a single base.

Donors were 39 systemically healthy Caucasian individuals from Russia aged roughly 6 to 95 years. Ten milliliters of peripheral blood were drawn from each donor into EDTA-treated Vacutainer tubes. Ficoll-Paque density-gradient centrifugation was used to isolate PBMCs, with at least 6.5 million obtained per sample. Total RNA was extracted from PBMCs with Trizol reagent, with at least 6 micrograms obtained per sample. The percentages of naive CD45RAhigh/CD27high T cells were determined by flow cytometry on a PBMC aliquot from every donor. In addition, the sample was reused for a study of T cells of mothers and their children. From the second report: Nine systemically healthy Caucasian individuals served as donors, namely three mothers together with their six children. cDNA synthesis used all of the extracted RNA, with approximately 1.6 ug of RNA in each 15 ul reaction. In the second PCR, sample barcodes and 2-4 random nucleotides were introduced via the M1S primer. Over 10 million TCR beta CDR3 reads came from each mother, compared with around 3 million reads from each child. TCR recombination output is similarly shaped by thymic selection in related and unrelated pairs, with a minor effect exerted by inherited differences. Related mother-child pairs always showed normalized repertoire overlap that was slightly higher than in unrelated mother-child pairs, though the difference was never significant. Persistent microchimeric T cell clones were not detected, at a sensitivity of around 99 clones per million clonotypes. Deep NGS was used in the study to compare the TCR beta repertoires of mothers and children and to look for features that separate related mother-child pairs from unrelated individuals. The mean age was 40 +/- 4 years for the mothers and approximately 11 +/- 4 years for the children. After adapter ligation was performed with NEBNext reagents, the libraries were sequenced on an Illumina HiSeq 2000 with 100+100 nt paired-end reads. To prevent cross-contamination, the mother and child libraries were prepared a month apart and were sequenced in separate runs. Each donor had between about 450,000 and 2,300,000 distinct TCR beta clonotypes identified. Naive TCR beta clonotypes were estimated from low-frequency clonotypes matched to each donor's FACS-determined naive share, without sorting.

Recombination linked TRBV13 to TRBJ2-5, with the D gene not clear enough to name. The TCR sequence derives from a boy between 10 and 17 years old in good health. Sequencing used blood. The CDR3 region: CASSLLLGDQETQYF. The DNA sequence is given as TGTGCCAGCAGCTTACTGCTCGGTGACCAAGAGACCCAGTACTTC.